These 27 T cell receptor beta chains came from one sample sequenced in a study of shared T cell receptors in the human thymus. Some clones are missing from TCRdb's copy, which holds only in-frame ones; the method was immunoSEQ multiplex PCR. Of some 720,000 clones in the sample, around 89% were seen once. These data were also reused for a study on human thymus T cells.

The sequenced sample consisted of thymocytes. These receptors were obtained from a boy less than two years old with a congenital heart defect.

This chain joins TRBV6-1 and TRBJ2-7; TRBD1 matches 10 bases. V lost 5 bases, J lost 3 bases, and 4 bases stayed unmatched. The CDR3 is made up of 14 amino acids. Germline CDR1 and CDR2: MNHNS and SASEGT. DNA of the CDR3: TGTGCCAGCAGTTTGGGACAGGGGTACTACGAGCAGTACTTC. Its protein product is CASSLGQGYYEQYF.

The rearrangement joins TRBV4-2 to TRBJ2-1; D is ambiguous. There are 16 residues in the CDR3. Per germline, CDR1 LGHNA and CDR2 YNFKEQ. V lost 4 bases, J lost 1 base, and 14 bases lay in between. The CDR3 region has the DNA TGTGCCAGCAGCCCGAATCCGCAGGATTCCTACAATGAGCAGTTCTTC. It translates to CASSPNPQDSYNEQFF.

The chain uses TRBV5-1 and TRBJ2-1; TRBD2 agrees at 11 bases. Germline V CDR1 and CDR2: SGHRS, YFSETQ. The CDR3 length is 14 residues. J was trimmed by 10 bases and V by 1 base; bases with no gene match: 4. The CDR3 spells CASSLTSGSGEQFF. The CDR3 DNA is TGCGCCAGCAGCTTGACTAGCGGGAGTGGGGAGCAGTTCTTC.

The chain combines TRBV7-2 with TRBJ2-7; a possible D gene is TRBD2 (6 bases). Trimming left V 1 base short and J 3 bases short, with 13 bases between. In germline, CDR1 is SGHTA, CDR2 FQGNSA. This CDR3 spans 15 amino acids. The CDR3 spells CASSLGKEGGYEQYF. CDR3 bases: TGTGCCAGCAGCTTAGGAAAGGAGGGCGGCTACGAGCAGTACTTC.

V is TRBV7-9 and J is TRBJ2-5; 9 bases map to TRBD1. Germline V gene lookup returns CDR1 SEHNR and CDR2 FQNEAQ (reference sequence). V lost 5 bases to trimming and J lost 5 bases; unmatched junction nucleotides: 6. The CDR3 consists of 14 residues. The CDR3 coding sequence is TGTGCCAGCAGCCCGGGACAGGGTCGGGAGACCCAGTACTTC. Translated: CASSPGQGRETQYF.

The rearrangement links TRBV27 to TRBJ2-7; weak D call: TRBD1 (6 bases). This CDR3 is built from 15 residues. Germline CDR1 reads MNHEY; CDR2 reads SMNVEV (reference sequence). V lost 6 bases and J lost 3, with 18 bases in between. The CDR3 DNA is TGTGCCAGCAGATCCCGGGACACCAGAGTCTACGAGCAGTACTTC. It is translated as CASRSRDTRVYEQYF.

The V call is TRBV27, the J call TRBJ1-5; D remains unclear. Germline CDR1 reads MNHEY; CDR2 reads SMNVEV (reference sequence). This CDR3 has 14 residues. The V and J ends lost 3 bases and 9 bases respectively, with 15 bases between them. CDR3 bases: TGTGCCAGCAGTTTCAGAGGTGGGTCGCGGCCCCAGCATTTT. Amino acids: CASSFRGGSRPQHF.

The chain couples TRBV29-1 to TRBJ1-2, with D perhaps matching TRBD1 (5 bases). Trimming removed 7 bases from V and 0 bases from J, with 12 bases in between. The CDR3 consists of 13 residues. From germline, CDR1 is SQVTM and CDR2 ANQGSEA. DNA for the CDR3: TGCAGCGCTCCCGACAGCGCTAACTATGGCTACACCTTC. Protein: CSAPDSANYGYTF.

This clone was picked up one time. V gene TRBV9 combines with J gene TRBJ2-5, with 9 positions matching TRBD2. This CDR3 region has 19 residues. V lost 0 bases, J lost 5 bases, and 17 bases stayed unmatched. Germline loops: CDR1 SGDLS, CDR2 YYNGEE. This chain's CDR3 is CASSVATREGLVEGETQYF. The CDR3, as DNA: TGTGCCAGCAGCGTAGCTACGCGGGAGGGCCTCGTCGAGGGGGAGACCCAGTACTTC. The entire variable domain, with the rest obtained from reference TRBV9 and TRBJ2-5, is as follows: DSGVTQTPKHLITATGQRVTLRCSPRSGDLSVYWYQQSLDQGLQFLIQYYNGEERAKGNILERFSAQQFPDLHSELNLSSLELGDSALYFCASSVATREGLVEGETQYFGPGTRLLVL.

The chain combines TRBV28 with TRBJ1-1; 11 bases align to TRBD1. The J segment lost 0 bases and the V segment lost 3 bases, leaving 0 bases of the junction unmatched. This CDR3 contains 15 residues. Germline V gives CDR1 MDHEN, CDR2 SYDVKM. The CDR3 loop reads CASSLDRGLNTEAFF. The CDR3 bases are TGTGCCAGCAGTTTGGACAGGGGGCTGAACACTGAAGCTTTCTTT.

The chain uses TRBV28 and TRBJ2-5, with 10 nucleotides matching TRBD1. The J call may not be correct, given that the DNA end is closer to TRBJ2-7. Germline V CDR1 and CDR2: MDHEN, SYDVKM. The CDR3 consists of 13 residues. The CDR3 loop is CATSGTGVYEQYF. CDR3 bases: TGTGCCACCAGCGGGACAGGGGTTTACGAGCAGTACTTC.

This chain connects TRBV25-1 to TRBJ1-2; 8 bases line up with TRBD1. The CDR3 has 16 residues. The ends lost 4 bases at V and 8 bases at J; junction bases unmatched: 15. The germline gives CDR1 MGHDK, CDR2 SYGVNS. The CDR3 coding sequence is TGTGCCAGCAGTGCCCTGGGAAGGGACAGGTATCGCGGCTACACCTTC. Translating gives CASSALGRDRYRGYTF.

This chain connects TRBV18 to TRBJ2-5; no clear D gene. The length of the CDR3 is 11 residues. With 6 bases removed from V and 1 base from J, the gap between germline ends came to 3 bases. The germline V gene has CDR1 KGHSH and CDR2 LQKENI. The CDR3 bases are TGTGCCAGCTCTCTCCAAGAGACCCAGTACTTC. Protein: CASSLQETQYF.

The gene calls are TRBV28 and TRBJ1-1, with D unclear. Germline V gene data show CDR1 as MDHEN and CDR2 as SYDVKM. The CDR3 totals 18 residues. V was cut by 5 bases and J by 0 bases, with 22 bases left in between. CDR3 bases: TGTGCCAGCAGTCCCCCCGGGGTAGTCCTACGATTGAACACTGAAGCTTTCTTT. Its protein is CASSPPGVVLRLNTEAFF.

This clone was seen a few times. This chain uses TRBV4-3 with TRBJ2-3, with 16 positions matching TRBD2. This CDR3 has 20 amino acids. Germline lookup yields CDR1 LGHNA and CDR2 YSLEER. V was pared by 2 bases and J by 0 bases, with 8 bases of the junction left unmatched. The CDR3 loop is CASSQKPGLAGGPSTDTQYF. Written as DNA, the CDR3 is TGCGCCAGCAGCCAAAAACCGGGACTAGCGGGAGGGCCGAGCACAGATACGCAGTATTTT.

This chain's CDR3 is CASSISIGRLAYEQYF. The CDR3 nucleotides read TGTGCCAGTAGTATATCGATCGGTCGTCTAGCCTACGAGCAGTACTTC. V gene TRBV19 combines with J gene TRBJ2-7; D call uncertain. Per the germline V gene, CDR1 is LNHDA and CDR2 is SQIVND (reference sequence). CDR3 size: 16 residues. V gave up 2 bases and J gave up 2 bases, with 16 bases separating them.

The genes are TRBV11-3 and TRBJ2-2, with 8 positions matching TRBD1. CDR3 length equals 15 residues. The germline gives CDR1 SGHNT, CDR2 YENEEA. V shed 5 bases, J shed 7 bases, and the junction held 9 bases outside the gene matches. This chain's CDR3 is CASSPHRGSDGELFF. CDR3 bases: TGTGCCAGCAGCCCCCACAGGGGGAGTGACGGGGAGCTGTTTTTT.

The chain carries TRBV4-3 and TRBJ2-1; TRBD2 matches at 11 bases. There are 18 residues in the CDR3. Looked up from germline, CDR1 is LGHNA and CDR2 is YSLEER. Unmatched junction bases numbered 7, after V lost 0 bases and J lost 3 bases. The CDR3, as DNA: TGCGCCAGCAGCCAAGAGAGGCTAGCGGGAGGAATCTACAATGAGCAGTTCTTC. Its translation: CASSQERLAGGIYNEQFF.

This rearrangement joins TRBV7-2 to TRBJ2-7, with D possibly being TRBD1 (5 bases). CDR1 is SGHTA and CDR2 is FQGNSA in the germline V gene. The CDR3 sequence is 15 residues long. Trimming cost V 1 base and J 6 bases, with 16 bases left between them. CDR3 coding DNA: TGTGCCAGCAGCTTAGGGGCCGTAGGGGTCTCCGAGCAGTACTTC. Translated: CASSLGAVGVSEQYF.

The J gene is TRBJ2-1, the V gene TRBV19; TRBD1 aligns across 8 bases. This CDR3 contains 15 residues. With V trimmed by 5 bases and J by 6 bases, 9 bases remained unmatched. Per the germline V gene, CDR1 is LNHDA and CDR2 is SQIVND (reference sequence). CDR3 bases: TGTGCCAGTAGTGTTCCGGGACAGGTGGGCAATGAGCAGTTCTTC. Amino acids: CASSVPGQVGNEQFF.

This chain joins TRBV5-1 and TRBJ2-3; possibly TRBD1 for D (6 bases). Germline V lookup: CDR1 SGHRS, CDR2 YFSETQ. Deletions cut 1 base from V and 2 bases from J, with 11 bases between. The CDR3 runs 15 residues. The CDR3 is CASSLTDRTTDTQYF. The CDR3 nucleotides read TGCGCCAGCAGCTTGACCGACAGGACCACAGATACGCAGTATTTT.

The V call is TRBV7-9, the J call TRBJ2-7; 11 nucleotides line up with TRBD1. V trimming: 1 base; J trimming: 6 bases; junction bases outside the gene matches: 5. The CDR3 loop spans 15 amino acids. Per germline, CDR1 SEHNR and CDR2 FQNEAQ (reference sequence). The DNA for the CDR3 is TGTGCCAGCAGCTTAGTAGGACAGGGGGCGGGCGAGCAGTACTTC. Its protein product is CASSLVGQGAGEQYF.

The rearrangement joins TRBV4-3 to TRBJ1-2, with D possibly being TRBD1 (6 bases). CDR1 is LGHNA, CDR2 YSLEER, per germline. Trimming pared 5 bases from V and 7 bases from J, leaving 17 bases between. This CDR3 has 14 amino acids. The CDR3 reads CASSTRDTNPGYTF. The CDR3 DNA follows: TGCGCCAGCAGCACACGGGACACCAATCCTGGCTACACCTTC.

A remark on this clone: Additional DNA sequences in this sample encode the identical CDR3. This chain connects TRBV19 to TRBJ2-7; TRBD2 is a possible D gene (6 bases). CDR1 is LNHDA, CDR2 SQIVND, per germline (reference sequence). V was trimmed by 3 bases and J by 5 bases, leaving 8 bases between them. The CDR3 sequence is 12 residues long. The DNA for the CDR3 is TGTGCCAGTAGTATCGGGGGAGACGAGCAGTACTTC. Amino acid sequence: CASSIGGDEQYF.

The chain links TRBV7-8 to TRBJ1-2, with 9 nucleotides matching TRBD1. The germline CDR1 and CDR2 sequences are SGHVS and FQNEAQ. The ends lost 1 base at V and 5 bases at J; junction bases unmatched: 11. This CDR3 has 17 amino acids. The CDR3 DNA sequence: TGTGCCAGCAGCTTAGGAGGTACCCGGGGGACAGGGTATGGCTACACCTTC. Its translation: CASSLGGTRGTGYGYTF.

In its sample, this clone was seen once. The chain has TRBV6-1 and TRBJ1-2; D is perhaps TRBD1 (6 bases). CDR1 is MNHNS and CDR2 is SASEGT in the germline V gene. Trimming took off 6 bases at V and 4 bases at J, with 15 bases between the two ends. The CDR3 covers 14 residues. CDR3: CASRRGTGIYGYTF. The CDR3, as DNA: TGTGCCAGCAGAAGGGGGACGGGGATCTATGGCTACACCTTC.

This clone came up once. The rearrangement uses TRBV7-2 and TRBJ2-1; D is possibly TRBD2 (6 bases). V was trimmed by 3 bases and J by 7 bases, leaving 16 bases between them. From germline, CDR1 is SGHTA and CDR2 FQGNSA. This CDR3 is built from 15 residues. Here the CDR3 reads CASSFGSGRWNEQFF. The CDR3 nucleotides are TGTGCCAGCAGCTTTGGGTCAGGGAGGTGGAATGAGCAGTTCTTC.